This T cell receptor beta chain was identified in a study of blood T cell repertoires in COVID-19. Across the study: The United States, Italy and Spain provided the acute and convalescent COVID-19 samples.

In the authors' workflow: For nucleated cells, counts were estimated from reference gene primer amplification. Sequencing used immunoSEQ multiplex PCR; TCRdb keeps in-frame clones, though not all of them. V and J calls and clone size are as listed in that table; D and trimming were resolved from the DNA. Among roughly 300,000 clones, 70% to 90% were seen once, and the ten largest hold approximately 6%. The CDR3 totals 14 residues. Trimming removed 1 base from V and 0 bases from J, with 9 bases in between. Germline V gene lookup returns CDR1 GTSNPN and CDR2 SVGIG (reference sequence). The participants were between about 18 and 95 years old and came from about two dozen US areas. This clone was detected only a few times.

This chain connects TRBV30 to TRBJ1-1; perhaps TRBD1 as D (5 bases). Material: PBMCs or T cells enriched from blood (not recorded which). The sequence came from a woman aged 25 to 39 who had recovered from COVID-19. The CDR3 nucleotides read TGTGCCTGGAGTGAGACAGCTCTGAACACTGAAGCTTTCTTT. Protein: CAWSETALNTEAFF.